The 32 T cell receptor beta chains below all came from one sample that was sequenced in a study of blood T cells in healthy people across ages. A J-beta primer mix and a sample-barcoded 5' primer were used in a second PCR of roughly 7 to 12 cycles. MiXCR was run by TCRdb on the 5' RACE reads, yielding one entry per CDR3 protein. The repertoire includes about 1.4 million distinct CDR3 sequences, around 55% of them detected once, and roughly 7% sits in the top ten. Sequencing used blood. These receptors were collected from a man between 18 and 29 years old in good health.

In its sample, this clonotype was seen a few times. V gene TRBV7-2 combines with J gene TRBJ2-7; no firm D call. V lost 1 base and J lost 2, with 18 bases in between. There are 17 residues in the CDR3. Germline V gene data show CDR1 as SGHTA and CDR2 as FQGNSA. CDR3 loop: CASSLVRAAGATYEQYF. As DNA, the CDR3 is TGTGCCAGCAGCTTAGTTAGGGCAGCAGGTGCTACCTACGAGCAGTACTTC.

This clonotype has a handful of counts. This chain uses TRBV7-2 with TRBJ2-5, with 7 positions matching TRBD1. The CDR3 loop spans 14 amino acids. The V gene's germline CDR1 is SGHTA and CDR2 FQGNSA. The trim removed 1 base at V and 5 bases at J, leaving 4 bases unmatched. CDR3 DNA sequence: TGTGCCAGCAGCTTAGGGGGACAGCGGGAGACCCAGTACTTC. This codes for CASSLGGQRETQYF. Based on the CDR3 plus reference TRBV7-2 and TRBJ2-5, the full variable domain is GAGVSQSPSNKVTEKGKDVELRCDPISGHTALYWYRQSLGQGLEFLIYFQGNSAPDKSGLPSDRFSAERTGGSVSTLTIQRTQQEDSAVYLCASSLGGQRETQYFGPGTRLLVL.

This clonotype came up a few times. This CDR3 reads CASSSYGTYEQYF. Written as DNA, the CDR3 is TGTGCCAGTAGTTCCTACGGAACCTACGAGCAGTACTTC. The rearrangement joins TRBV19 to TRBJ2-7; unclear D gene. The length of the CDR3 is 13 residues. V lost 5 bases, J lost 2 bases, and 10 bases lay in between. The germline V gene encodes CDR1 LNHDA and CDR2 SQIVND (reference sequence).

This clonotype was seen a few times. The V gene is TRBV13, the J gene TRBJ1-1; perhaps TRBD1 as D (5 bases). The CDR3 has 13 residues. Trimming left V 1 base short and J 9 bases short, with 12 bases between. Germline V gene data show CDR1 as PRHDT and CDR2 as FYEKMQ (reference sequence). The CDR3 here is CASSLEAGTQAFF. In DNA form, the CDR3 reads TGTGCCAGCAGCTTAGAGGCAGGGACGCAAGCTTTCTTT.

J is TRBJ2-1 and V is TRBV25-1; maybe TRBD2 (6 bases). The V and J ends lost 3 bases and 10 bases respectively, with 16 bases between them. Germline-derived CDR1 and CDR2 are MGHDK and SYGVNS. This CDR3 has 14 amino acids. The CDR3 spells CASSEKLAAREQFF. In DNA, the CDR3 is TGTGCCAGCAGTGAGAAACTAGCAGCCAGGGAGCAGTTCTTC.

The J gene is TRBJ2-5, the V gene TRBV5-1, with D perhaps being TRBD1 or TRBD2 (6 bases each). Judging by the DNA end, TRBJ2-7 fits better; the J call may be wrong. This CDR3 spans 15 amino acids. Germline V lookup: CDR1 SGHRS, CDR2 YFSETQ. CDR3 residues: CASSLRGDFAYEQYF. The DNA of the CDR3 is TGCGCCAGCAGCTTGAGGGGGGATTTCGCTTACGAGCAGTACTTC.

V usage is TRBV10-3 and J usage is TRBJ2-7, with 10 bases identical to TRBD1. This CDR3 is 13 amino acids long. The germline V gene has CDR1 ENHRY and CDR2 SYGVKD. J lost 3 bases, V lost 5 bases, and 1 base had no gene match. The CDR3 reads CAISRDRGYEQYF. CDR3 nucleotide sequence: TGTGCCATCAGTAGGGACAGGGGCTACGAGCAGTACTTC.

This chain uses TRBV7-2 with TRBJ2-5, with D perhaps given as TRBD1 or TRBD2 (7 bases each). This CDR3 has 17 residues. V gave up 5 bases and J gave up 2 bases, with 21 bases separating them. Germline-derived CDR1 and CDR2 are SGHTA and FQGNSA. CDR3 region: CASSPPSGRGLQETQYF. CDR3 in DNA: TGTGCCAGCAGCCCACCTAGCGGAAGGGGGCTTCAAGAGACCCAGTACTTC.

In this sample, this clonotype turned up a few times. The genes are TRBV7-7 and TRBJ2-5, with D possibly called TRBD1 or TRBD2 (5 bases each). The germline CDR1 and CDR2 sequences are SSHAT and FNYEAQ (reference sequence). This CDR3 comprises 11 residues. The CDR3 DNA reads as TGTGCTATAGGGGTTGGGGGGACCCAGTACTTC. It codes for CAIGVGGTQYF.

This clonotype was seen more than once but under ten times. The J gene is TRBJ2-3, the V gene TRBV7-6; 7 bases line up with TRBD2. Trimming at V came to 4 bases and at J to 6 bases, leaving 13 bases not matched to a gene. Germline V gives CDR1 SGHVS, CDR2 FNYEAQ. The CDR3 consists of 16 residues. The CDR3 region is CASSSPLRESPDTQYF. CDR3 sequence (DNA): TGTGCCAGCAGCTCTCCATTGCGGGAGTCCCCCGATACGCAGTATTTT.

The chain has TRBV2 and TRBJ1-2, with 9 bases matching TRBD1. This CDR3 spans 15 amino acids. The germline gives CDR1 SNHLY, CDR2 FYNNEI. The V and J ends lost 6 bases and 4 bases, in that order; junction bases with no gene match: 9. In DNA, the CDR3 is TGTGCCAGCAGAGCCGACAGGGGGTTAGGCTATGGCTACACCTTC. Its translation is CASRADRGLGYGYTF.

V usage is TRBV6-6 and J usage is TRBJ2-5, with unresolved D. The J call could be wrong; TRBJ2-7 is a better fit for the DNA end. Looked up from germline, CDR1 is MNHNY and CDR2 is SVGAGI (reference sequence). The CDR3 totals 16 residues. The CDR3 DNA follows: TGTGCCAGCAGTTACTCGTTATCTGGTCTCTACAACGAGCAGTACTTC. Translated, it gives CASSYSLSGLYNEQYF.

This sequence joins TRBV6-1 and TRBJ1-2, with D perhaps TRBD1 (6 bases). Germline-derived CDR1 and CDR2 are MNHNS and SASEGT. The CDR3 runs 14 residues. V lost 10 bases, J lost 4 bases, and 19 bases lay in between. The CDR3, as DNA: TGTGCCATCGTCGGGGGCAGGGCTGGCTATGGCTACACCTTC. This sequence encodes CAIVGGRAGYGYTF.

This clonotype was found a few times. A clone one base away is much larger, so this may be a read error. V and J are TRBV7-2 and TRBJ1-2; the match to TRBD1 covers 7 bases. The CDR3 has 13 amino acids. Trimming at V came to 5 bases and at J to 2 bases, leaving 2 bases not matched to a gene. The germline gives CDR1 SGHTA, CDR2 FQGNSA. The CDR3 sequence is CASSMTGNYGYTF. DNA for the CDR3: TGTGCCAGCAGCATGACAGGGAACTATGGCTACACCTTC.

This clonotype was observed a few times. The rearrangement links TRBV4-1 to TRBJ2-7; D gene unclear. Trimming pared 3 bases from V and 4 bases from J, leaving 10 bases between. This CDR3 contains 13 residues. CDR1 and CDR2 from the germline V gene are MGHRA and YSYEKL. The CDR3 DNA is TGCGCCAGCAGCCACCAAGTAGGGTACGAGCAGTACTTC. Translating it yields CASSHQVGYEQYF.

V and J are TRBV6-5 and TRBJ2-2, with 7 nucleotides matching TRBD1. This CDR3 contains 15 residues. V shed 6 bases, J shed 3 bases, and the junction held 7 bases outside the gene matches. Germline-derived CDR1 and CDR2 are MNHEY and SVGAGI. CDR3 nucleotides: TGTGCCAGCAGGATTAGAGGGGGCGACACCGGGGAGCTGTTTTTT. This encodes CASRIRGGDTGELFF.

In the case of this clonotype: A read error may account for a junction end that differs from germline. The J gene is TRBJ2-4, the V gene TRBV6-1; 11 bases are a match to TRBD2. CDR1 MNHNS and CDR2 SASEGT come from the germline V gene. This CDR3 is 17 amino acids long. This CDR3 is CASSTGTSGLAKNIRYF. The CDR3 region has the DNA TGTGCCAGCAGTACCGGGACTAGCGGACTAGCCAAAAACATTCGGTACTTC.

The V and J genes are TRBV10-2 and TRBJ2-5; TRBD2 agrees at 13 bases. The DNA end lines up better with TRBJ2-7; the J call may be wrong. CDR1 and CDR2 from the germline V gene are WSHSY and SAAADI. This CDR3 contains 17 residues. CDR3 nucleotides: TGCGCCAGCAGTGAGTCCCCCGGGACTAGCGGGGCTTACGAGCAGTACTTC. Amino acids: CASSESPGTSGAYEQYF.

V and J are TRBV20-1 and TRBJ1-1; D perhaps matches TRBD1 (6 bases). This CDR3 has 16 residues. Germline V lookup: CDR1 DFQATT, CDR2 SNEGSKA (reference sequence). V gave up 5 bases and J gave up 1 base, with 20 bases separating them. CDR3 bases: TGCAGTGCTGGCGGACAGAGGTCCCGTTGGAACACTGAAGCTTTCTTT. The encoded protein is CSAGGQRSRWNTEAFF.

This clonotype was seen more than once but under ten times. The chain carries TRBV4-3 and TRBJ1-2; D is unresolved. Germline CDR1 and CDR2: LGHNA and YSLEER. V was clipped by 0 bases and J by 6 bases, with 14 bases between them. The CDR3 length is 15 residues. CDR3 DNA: TGCGCCAGCAGCCAAGATTCGCGAATGCACAATGGCTACACCTTC. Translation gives CASSQDSRMHNGYTF.

CDR3 region: CASSDPLAGGRYEQYF. The CDR3 DNA reads as TGTGCCAGCAGTGACCCGTTAGCGGGGGGGCGCTATGAGCAGTACTTC. The V and J genes are TRBV2 and TRBJ2-7; 11 nucleotides agree with TRBD2. V dropped 3 bases and J dropped 7; count of bases not matched to a gene: 11. Germline assignment: CDR1 SNHLY and CDR2 FYNNEI. This CDR3 region has 16 residues.

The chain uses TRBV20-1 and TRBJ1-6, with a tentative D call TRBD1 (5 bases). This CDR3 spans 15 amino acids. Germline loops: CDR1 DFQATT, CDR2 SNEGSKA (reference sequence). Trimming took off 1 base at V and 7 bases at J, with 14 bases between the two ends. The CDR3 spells CSARGPRGDNSPLHF. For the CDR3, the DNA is TGCAGTGCTAGAGGACCCCGGGGGGACAATTCACCCCTCCACTTT.

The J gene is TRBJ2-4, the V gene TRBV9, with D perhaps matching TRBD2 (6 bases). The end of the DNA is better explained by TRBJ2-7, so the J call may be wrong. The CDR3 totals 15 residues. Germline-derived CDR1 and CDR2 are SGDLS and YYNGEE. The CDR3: CASSPREAPSYEQYF. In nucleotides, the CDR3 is TGTGCCAGCAGCCCAAGGGAGGCTCCCTCCTACGAGCAGTACTTC.

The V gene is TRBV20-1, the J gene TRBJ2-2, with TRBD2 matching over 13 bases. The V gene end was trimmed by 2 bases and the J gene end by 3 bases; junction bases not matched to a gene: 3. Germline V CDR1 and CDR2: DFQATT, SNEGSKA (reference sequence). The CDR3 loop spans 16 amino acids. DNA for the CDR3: TGCAGTGCTAGACTGACTAGCGGGAGGTACACCGGGGAGCTGTTTTTT. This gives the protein CSARLTSGRYTGELFF.

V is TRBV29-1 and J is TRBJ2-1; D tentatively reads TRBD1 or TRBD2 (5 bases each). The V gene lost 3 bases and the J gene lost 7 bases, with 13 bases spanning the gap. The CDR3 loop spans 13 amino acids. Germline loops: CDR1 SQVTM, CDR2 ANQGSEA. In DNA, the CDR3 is TGCAGCGTTGAGCCCGGGACCAGAAATGAGCAGTTCTTC. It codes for CSVEPGTRNEQFF.

The CDR3, as DNA: TGTGCCTGGAGTTTGTTTGACCTGGAGACCCAGTACTTC. The encoded protein is CAWSLFDLETQYF. This sequence joins TRBV30 and TRBJ2-7; D gene uncertain. The J call may be faulty, since TRBJ2-5 better matches the DNA end. Per the germline V gene, CDR1 is GTSNPN and CDR2 is SVGIG (reference sequence). CDR3 length equals 13 residues.

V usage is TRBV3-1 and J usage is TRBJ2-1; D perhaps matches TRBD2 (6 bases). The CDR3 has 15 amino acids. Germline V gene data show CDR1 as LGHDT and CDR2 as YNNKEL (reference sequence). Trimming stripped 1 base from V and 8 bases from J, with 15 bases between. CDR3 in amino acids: CASSQGQGGFDEQFF. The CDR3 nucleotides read TGTGCCAGCAGCCAAGGGCAGGGAGGCTTCGATGAGCAGTTCTTC.

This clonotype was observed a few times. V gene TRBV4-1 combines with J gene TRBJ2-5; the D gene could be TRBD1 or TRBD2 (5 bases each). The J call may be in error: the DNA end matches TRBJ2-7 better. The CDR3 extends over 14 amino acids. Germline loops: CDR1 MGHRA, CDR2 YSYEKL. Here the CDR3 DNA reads TGCGCCAGCAGCCCCCTGGGGGAGAGGTACGAGCAGTACTTC. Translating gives CASSPLGERYEQYF.

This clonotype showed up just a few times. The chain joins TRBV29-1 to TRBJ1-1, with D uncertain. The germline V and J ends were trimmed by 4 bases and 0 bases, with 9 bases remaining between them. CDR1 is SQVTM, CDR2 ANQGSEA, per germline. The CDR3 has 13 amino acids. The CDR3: CSVGFGVNTEAFF. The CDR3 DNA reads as TGCAGCGTTGGGTTCGGGGTGAACACTGAAGCTTTCTTT. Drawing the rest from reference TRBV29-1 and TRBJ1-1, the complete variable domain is SAVISQKPSRDICQRGTSLTIQCQVDSQVTMMFWYRQQPGQSLTLIATANQGSEATYESGFVIDKFPISRPNLTFSTLTVSNMSPEDSSIYLCSVGFGVNTEAFFGQGTRLTVV.

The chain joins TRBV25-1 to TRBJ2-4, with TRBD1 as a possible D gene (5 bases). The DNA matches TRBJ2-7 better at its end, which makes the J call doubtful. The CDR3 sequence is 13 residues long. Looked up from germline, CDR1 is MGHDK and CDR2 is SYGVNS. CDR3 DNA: TGTGCCAGCAGTGGACAGTATGGAAGCGAGCAGTACTTC. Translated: CASSGQYGSEQYF.

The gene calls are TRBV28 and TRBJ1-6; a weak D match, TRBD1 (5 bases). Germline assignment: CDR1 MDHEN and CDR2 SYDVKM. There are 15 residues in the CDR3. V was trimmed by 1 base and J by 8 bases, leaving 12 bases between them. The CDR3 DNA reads TGTGCCAGCAGTTTATTAGGGGACCCTGATTCACCCCTCCACTTT. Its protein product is CASSLLGDPDSPLHF.

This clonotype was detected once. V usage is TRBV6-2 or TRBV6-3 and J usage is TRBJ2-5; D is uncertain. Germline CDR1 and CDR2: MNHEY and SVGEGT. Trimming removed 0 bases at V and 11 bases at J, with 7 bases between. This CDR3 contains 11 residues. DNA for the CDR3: TGTGCCAGCAGTTACTCGATCCAGCAGTACTTC. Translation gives CASSYSIQQYF.